The 13 T cell receptor beta chains below were found in one sample sequenced in a study of control samples from healthy donors and cancer patients. TCRdb's table, derived via immunoSEQ multiplex PCR, lists solely in-frame clones and lacks some. The data show approximately 82,000 clones, 87% seen once. The sequencing sample was made of blood. These receptors were obtained from a man over 45 in good health.

About this clone: An end of the junction does not agree with germline; a read error may underlie this. V and J are TRBV6-1 and TRBJ2-5; D may match TRBD1 or TRBD2 (5 bases each). Germline CDR1 MNHNS, CDR2 SASEGT. There are 16 residues in the CDR3. CDR3 in amino acids: CASSEAAGTIQESQYF. In DNA form, the CDR3 reads TGTGCCAGCAGTGAAGCCGCAGGGACGATCCAAGAGAGCCAGTACTTC.

The rearrangement uses TRBV3-1 (or the pseudogene TRBV3-2) and TRBJ2-5; D is uncertain. The CDR3 consists of 13 residues. Deletions cut 4 bases from V and 5 bases from J, with 11 bases between. Germline CDR1 LGHDT, CDR2 YNNKEL (reference sequence). The CDR3, as DNA: TGTGCCAGCAGCCGGCAATCGACGGAGACCCAGTACTTC. This sequence encodes CASSRQSTETQYF.

This clone was seen only a few times. The V gene is TRBV5-1, the J gene TRBJ1-2, with 9 bases matching TRBD1. CDR3 length: 15 residues. V lost 1 base, J lost 5 bases, and 6 bases stayed unmatched. From germline, CDR1 is SGHRS and CDR2 YFSETQ. This CDR3 reads CASSLTSTGGYGYTF. The CDR3 DNA reads as TGCGCCAGCAGCTTGACATCGACAGGGGGTTATGGCTACACCTTC.

The rearrangement uses TRBV5-1 and TRBJ1-1, with 7 bases matching TRBD1. Germline trimming cut 0 bases from V and 5 bases from J; bases unmatched to any gene: 7. The germline gives CDR1 SGHRS, CDR2 YFSETQ. The length of the CDR3 is 15 residues. CDR3 DNA sequence: TGCGCCAGCAGCTTGGAGGTGACAGGGTTGACTGAAGCTTTCTTT. Amino acid sequence: CASSLEVTGLTEAFF.

The chain combines TRBV2 with TRBJ2-7; tentatively, D is TRBD2 (6 bases). Germline CDR1 is SNHLY and CDR2 is FYNNEI. Trimming cost V 0 bases and J 3 bases, with 12 bases left between them. This CDR3 comprises 15 residues. CDR3 coding DNA: TGTGCCAGCAGTGAAGCGGCCGGGAGCTACTACGAGCAGTACGTC. This gives the protein CASSEAAGSYYEQYV.

This chain uses TRBV29-1 with TRBJ2-1, with a weak D call TRBD1 (6 bases). The CDR3 runs to 11 residues. Trimming pared 7 bases from V and 10 bases from J, leaving 14 bases between. CDR1 SQVTM and CDR2 ANQGSEA come from the germline V gene. This CDR3 reads CSAGPQGEQFF. The CDR3 region has the DNA TGCAGCGCCGGGCCTCAGGGGGAGCAGTTCTTC.

The rearrangement joins TRBV4-3 to TRBJ1-1; 7 bases line up with TRBD1. This CDR3 region has 16 residues. Germline V gives CDR1 LGHNA, CDR2 YSLEER. V was pared by 1 base and J by 2 bases, with 7 bases of the junction left unmatched. In DNA, the CDR3 is TGCGCCAGCAGCCAAGCTCCGGGACAGATAAACACTGAAGCTTTCTTT. Its translation is CASSQAPGQINTEAFF.

The chain recombines TRBV4-2 with TRBJ2-1; a possible D gene is TRBD2 (6 bases). Germline V gene sequence: CDR1 LGHNA, CDR2 YNFKEQ. There are 16 residues in the CDR3. Trimming stripped 4 bases from V and 8 bases from J, with 21 bases between. In nucleotides, the CDR3 is TGTGCCAGCAGCCCGTCAGGACTAAGGAGTCCCGATGAGCAGTTCTTC. Translated, it gives CASSPSGLRSPDEQFF.

The chain is built from TRBV5-1 and TRBJ1-4, with TRBD1 matching 8 bases. Germline CDR1 reads SGHRS; CDR2 reads YFSETQ. V shed 0 bases, J shed 5 bases, and the junction held 6 bases outside the gene matches. This CDR3 spans 16 amino acids. The CDR3 DNA reads as TGCGCCAGCAGCTTGGAAGGCCGGGACAGGAATGAAAAACTGTTTTTT. Protein sequence: CASSLEGRDRNEKLFF.

V is TRBV6-5 and J is TRBJ1-1; 9 bases fit TRBD1. Germline V gene sequence: CDR1 MNHEY, CDR2 SVGAGI. V was clipped by 6 bases and J by 4 bases; unmatched bases: 6. This CDR3 contains 14 residues. CDR3 DNA sequence: TGTGCCAGCAGCCCGGGACAGGGTCGCACTGAAGCTTTCTTT. Translating gives CASSPGQGRTEAFF.

V usage is TRBV5-1 and J usage is TRBJ1-2, with D unclear. Trimming shortened V by 0 bases and J by 3 bases, and 6 bases separated the two germline ends. This CDR3 has 13 amino acids. CDR1 SGHRS and CDR2 YFSETQ come from the germline V gene. The CDR3: CASSLGQDYGYTF. DNA for the CDR3: TGCGCCAGCAGCTTGGGGCAAGACTATGGCTACACCTTC.

The chain carries TRBV7-2 and TRBJ1-2; no reliable D call. Germline V gene lookup returns CDR1 SGHTA and CDR2 FQGNSA. V was shortened by 1 base and J by 1 base, with 4 bases between the two germline ends. This CDR3 region has 13 residues. The CDR3 DNA follows: TGTGCCAGCAGCTTAGGGGTTAACTATGGCTACACCTTC. Translation gives CASSLGVNYGYTF.

The chain links TRBV27 to TRBJ2-7; 12 nucleotides align to TRBD2. From germline, CDR1 is MNHEY and CDR2 SMNVEV (reference sequence). CDR3 length equals 14 residues. Trimming cost V 3 bases and J 5 bases; bases outside gene matches: 2. For the CDR3, the DNA is TGTGCCAGCAGTTTCCTAGCGGGAGGGGACGAGCAGTACTTC. This codes for CASSFLAGGDEQYF.